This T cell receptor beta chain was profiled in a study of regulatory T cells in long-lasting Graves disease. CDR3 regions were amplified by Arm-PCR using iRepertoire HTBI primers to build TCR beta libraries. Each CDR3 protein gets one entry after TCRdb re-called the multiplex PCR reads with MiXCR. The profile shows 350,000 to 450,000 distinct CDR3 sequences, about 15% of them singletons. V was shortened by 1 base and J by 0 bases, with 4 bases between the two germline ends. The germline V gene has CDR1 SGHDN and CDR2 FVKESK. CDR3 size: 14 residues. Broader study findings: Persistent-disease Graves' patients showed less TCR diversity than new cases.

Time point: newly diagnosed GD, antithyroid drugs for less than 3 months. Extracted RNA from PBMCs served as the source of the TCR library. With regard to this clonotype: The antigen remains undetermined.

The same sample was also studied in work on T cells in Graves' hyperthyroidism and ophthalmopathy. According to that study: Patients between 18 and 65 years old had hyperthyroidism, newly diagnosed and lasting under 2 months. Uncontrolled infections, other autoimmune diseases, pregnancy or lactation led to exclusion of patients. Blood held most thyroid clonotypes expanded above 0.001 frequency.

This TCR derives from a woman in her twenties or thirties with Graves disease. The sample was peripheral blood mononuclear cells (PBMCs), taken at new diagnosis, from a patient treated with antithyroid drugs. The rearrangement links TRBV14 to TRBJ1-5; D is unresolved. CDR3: CASSQVHSNQPQHF. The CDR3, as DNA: TGTGCCAGCAGCCAAGTTCATAGCAATCAGCCCCAGCATTTT.